Listed below are T cell receptor beta chains from one sample, sequenced in a study of T cell repertoires in ileal Crohn's disease. Repertoires were generated with immunoSEQ multiplex PCR, while TCRdb's copy carries only in-frame clones and drops some. The sample yields around 11,000 clones, roughly 84% seen once. Sequenced input: ileal tissue. The receptors were sampled from an adult with Crohn's disease. Both conserved end residues are part of each CDR3. D genes are given only for firm matches. Clone size is not always given. Where it is, it says once, few, many or a class for expanded clones.

>TRBD2|TRBJ2-1|TRBV10-3|-
CAISPGAGRGANEQFF
TGTGCCATCAGCCCCGGAGCGGGAAGGGGCGCGAATGAGCAGTTCTTC
>-|TRBJ1-2|TRBV14|-
CASSQDRRDSGYTF
TGTGCCAGCAGCCAAGATCGCAGGGATAGCGGCTACACCTTC
>-|TRBJ1-2|TRBV2|few
CASSEPGANYGYTF
TGTGCCAGCAGTGAGCCGGGGGCCAACTATGGCTACACCTTC
>-|TRBJ1-3|TRBV5-4|-
CASSLGRGGGGSGNTIYF
TGTGCCAGCAGCTTGGGCCGGGGCGGAGGGGGCTCTGGAAACACCATATATTTT
>TRBD1|TRBJ2-3|TRBV29-1|-
CSVPGQGGTDTQYF
TGCAGCGTTCCGGGACAGGGAGGCACAGATACGCAGTATTTT
>-|TRBJ1-3|TRBV27|few
CASGRPGNTIYF
TGTGCCAGCGGGCGACCTGGAAACACCATATATTTT
>-|TRBJ2-7|TRBV7-2|-
CASSPAPARPYEQYF
TGTGCCAGCAGTCCCGCCCCGGCCCGCCCCTACGAGCAGTACTTC
>-|TRBJ1-4|TRBV7-9|-
CASSQGATNEKLFF
TGTGCCAGCAGCCAAGGTGCAACTAATGAAAAACTGTTTTTT
>TRBD1|TRBJ1-2|TRBV6-5|-
CASSSTGWVSGGYTF
TGTGCCAGCAGTTCGACAGGGTGGGTTAGTGGTGGCTACACCTTC
>-|TRBJ1-2|TRBV11-3|once
CASSLEGVGINYGYTF
TGTGCCAGCAGCTTAGAAGGGGTAGGGATCAACTATGGCTACACCTTC
>-|TRBJ2-5|TRBV5-1|-
CASSNDRLQETQYF
TGCGCCAGCAGCAACGACCGATTACAAGAGACCCAGTACTTC
>-|TRBJ2-7|TRBV5-6|-
CASSLGTLLTYEQYF
TGTGCCAGCAGCTTGGGGACACTGCTTACCTACGAGCAGTACTTC